The 11 T cell receptor beta chains reported below all come from one sample, sequenced in a study of shared clonotypes between healthy human individuals. Method: immunoSEQ multiplex PCR; TCRdb's copy keeps in-frame clones and lacks some. The data show a few million clones, with roughly nine tenths seen just once and around 0.14% held by the top ten. Sequenced input: naive CD4+ T cells sorted from blood. The sample's subset: CD45RA+ positively selected. Receptor source: a man between 18 and 29 years old in good health.

The chain couples TRBV27 to TRBJ1-6, with D uncertain. Trimming left V 3 bases short and J 10 bases short, with 16 bases between. There are 15 residues in the CDR3. Per germline, CDR1 MNHEY and CDR2 SMNVEV (reference sequence). For the CDR3, the DNA is TGTGCCAGCAGTTTGGAGGGAACGGTTGGGTCACCCCTCCACTTT. This gives the protein CASSLEGTVGSPLHF.

With respect to this clone: Other DNA sequences within the sample encode an identical CDR3. The rearrangement uses TRBV5-1 and TRBJ1-6, with a weak D call TRBD1 (6 bases). Trimming cost V 0 bases and J 4 bases, with 8 bases left between them. CDR3 length: 15 amino acids. Per germline, CDR1 SGHRS and CDR2 YFSETQ. The CDR3 region has the DNA TGCGCCAGCAGCTTGGATACAGGGTATAATTCACCCCTCCACTTT. Its translation is CASSLDTGYNSPLHF.

About this clone: Other DNA sequences of this sample code for an identical CDR3. V is TRBV7-2 and J is TRBJ2-1; D might be TRBD1 (5 bases). The length of the CDR3 is 12 residues. Germline loops: CDR1 SGHTA, CDR2 FQGNSA. With 0 bases removed from V and 9 bases from J, the gap between germline ends came to 6 bases. CDR3 sequence reads: CASSLAGPEQFF. CDR3 nucleotide sequence: TGTGCCAGCAGCTTAGCGGGGCCTGAGCAGTTCTTC.

The CDR3 here is CASRDRDVGTDTQYF. CDR3 DNA: TGTGCCAGCCGCGACAGGGACGTCGGCACAGATACGCAGTATTTT. J is TRBJ2-3 and V is TRBV28; TRBD1 aligns across 7 bases. Germline CDR1 is MDHEN and CDR2 is SYDVKM. With 8 bases clipped from V and 1 base from J, the junction kept 9 bases outside the gene matches. The CDR3 is 15 residues long.

The rearrangement links TRBV28 to TRBJ2-3; D may be TRBD1 (5 bases). In germline, CDR1 is MDHEN, CDR2 SYDVKM. CDR3 length: 15 residues. V gave up 7 bases and J gave up 4 bases, with 18 bases separating them. CDR3 sequence (DNA): TGTGCCAGCATCAGAAGGGGTAGCCTGCCAGATACGCAGTATTTT. This sequence encodes CASIRRGSLPDTQYF.

V usage is TRBV5-4 and J usage is TRBJ1-2; TRBD1 matches at 7 bases. This CDR3 has 16 residues. Germline V lookup: CDR1 SGHNT, CDR2 YYREEE (reference sequence). V trimming: 0 bases; J trimming: 0 bases; junction bases outside the gene matches: 5. Here the CDR3 DNA reads TGTGCCAGCAGCTTGGGACAGGGCTCATCTAACTATGGCTACACCTTC. Its protein product is CASSLGQGSSNYGYTF. The variable domain in full, with the rest retrieved from reference TRBV5-4 and TRBJ1-2, is ETGVTQSPTHLIKTRGQQVTLRCSSQSGHNTVSWYQQALGQGPQFIFQYYREEENGRGNFPPRFSGLQFPNYSSELNVNALELDDSALYLCASSLGQGSSNYGYTFGSGTRLTVV.

V and J are TRBV4-1 and TRBJ1-5; tentatively, D is TRBD1 (6 bases). Germline CDR1 reads MGHRA; CDR2 reads YSYEKL. The CDR3 extends over 14 amino acids. With 1 base removed from V and 7 bases from J, the gap between germline ends came to 11 bases. In DNA form, the CDR3 reads TGCGCCAGCAGCCAAGGAACAGGGTGGCAGCCCCAGCATTTT. As protein: CASSQGTGWQPQHF.

V gene TRBV19 combines with J gene TRBJ1-2; D unclear. This CDR3 is built from 15 residues. Trimming took 5 bases from V and 0 from J, leaving 13 bases between them. CDR1 LNHDA and CDR2 SQIVND come from the germline V gene (reference sequence). The CDR3 DNA reads TGTGCCAGTAGTCCGATACATTTAGCTAACTATGGCTACACCTTC. This translates into CASSPIHLANYGYTF.

The V and J genes are TRBV19 and TRBJ2-7; unclear D gene. CDR1 LNHDA and CDR2 SQIVND come from the germline V gene (reference sequence). V shed 5 bases and J shed 0 bases, with 8 bases lying between them. CDR3 length: 13 residues. The CDR3 region is CASSDTTSYEQYF. CDR3 coding DNA: TGTGCCAGTAGTGACACCACCTCCTACGAGCAGTACTTC.

The chain uses TRBV19 and TRBJ2-2; D gene unclear. The V end lost 8 bases, the J end lost 0 bases, and 13 bases lay between the germline ends. Germline V gene data show CDR1 as LNHDA and CDR2 as SQIVND (reference sequence). This CDR3 is built from 15 residues. DNA for the CDR3: TGTGCCAGTGTTATGTCCTCAACGAACACCGGGGAGCTGTTTTTT. The encoded protein is CASVMSSTNTGELFF.

This rearrangement joins TRBV7-2 to TRBJ2-5; 12 positions match TRBD2. Unmatched junction bases numbered 8, after V lost 5 bases and J lost 4 bases. This CDR3 contains 16 residues. Per the germline V gene, CDR1 is SGHTA and CDR2 is FQGNSA. The CDR3, as DNA: TGTGCCAGCAGCCGGACTAGCGGGAAAGTAGCAGAGACCCAGTACTTC. It codes for CASSRTSGKVAETQYF.